This T cell receptor beta chain came from a study of cytomegalovirus exposure and HLA in healthy donors. This CDR3 has 14 amino acids. Germline lookup yields CDR1 SGHRS and CDR2 YFSETQ. Between the trimmed V and J ends, which lost 2 bases and 4 bases, there was a span of 9 bases. The study ran its PCR with 60 Vbeta and 13 Jbeta primers. How the authors handled the data: The count from a later analysis was tens of millions of unique TCR beta chains, 9 million to 12 million of them shared. Clones were sequenced by immunoSEQ multiplex PCR, and TCRdb holds only the in-frame ones, with some missing. V, J and clone size derive from that table, while D and trimming were established from the DNA sequence. This table holds over 150,000 clones, 80% to 90% found once. Worth noting for this clone: Its matching antigen is unknown.

Study observations and caveats: A reported reduction in N-insertions relative to the roughly 610-donor mean was seen in an Asian-associated ancestry cluster in a later analysis. The likely explanation for a cluster of highly shared sequence variants was sequencing artifact.

This TCR was sampled from a man in his fifties or sixties in good health and CMV-seropositive. Sequencing was performed on PBMCs. The rearrangement uses TRBV5-1 and TRBJ2-2; no firm D call. The CDR3 DNA sequence: TGCGCCAGCAGCTTTCGAATGGCCACCGGGGAGCTGTTTTTT. Amino acid sequence: CASSFRMATGELFF.